The rows below give T cell receptor beta chains drawn from one sample of a study of T-cell reconstitution after alpha-beta-depleted transplantation in children. TCRdb analysed the PCR reads with MiXCR anew, one entry per CDR3 protein. The sample carries about 640,000 distinct CDR3 sequences, 16% recorded once. The specimen comprised PBMCs from the stem cell graft donor, sampled from the stem cell graft. Receptors originate from a human donor who donated a stem cell graft to a child with acute myeloid leukemia. CDR3s include the opening cysteine and the closing phenylalanine or tryptophan. D genes are given only for firm matches. Expanded clones get a size class; other rows say once, few or many, or leave the size out.

clone_size,v_call,d_call,j_call,cdr3_nt,cdr3_aa
few,TRBV12-3/TRBV12-4,NA,TRBJ2-7,TGTGCCAGCAGTTCGGACTACTCCTACGAGCAGTACTTC,CASSSDYSYEQYF
NA,TRBV5-5,NA,TRBJ2-1,TGTGCCAGCTGGGGACGGGACAATGAGCAGTTCTTC,CASWGRDNEQFF
few,TRBV5-1,TRBD1,TRBJ2-3,TGCGCCAGCAGCTTCGTGGCGACAGGGGATGTCACAGATACGCAGTATTTT,CASSFVATGDVTDTQYF
few,TRBV20-1,TRBD2,TRBJ2-2,TGCAGTGCTAGATCTAGCGGGGCCGGGGAGCTGTTTTTT,CSARSSGAGELFF
few,TRBV20-1,NA,TRBJ1-5,TGCAGTGCCCGGCGGGGGCCTGGTCAGCCCCAGCATTTT,CSARRGPGQPQHF
many,TRBV20-1,TRBD1,TRBJ2-7,TGCAGTGCTAGCGGGGGACAGGCCTACGAGCAGTACTTC,CSASGGQAYEQYF
few,TRBV20-1,NA,TRBJ2-4,TGCAGTGCTAGAGATCAGGGAACCAAAAACATTCAGTACTTC,CSARDQGTKNIQYF
few,TRBV12-3/TRBV12-4,TRBD2,TRBJ2-4,TGTGCCAGCAGTTTAGGGACTAGCGGGGGCCGAAAAAACATTCAGTACTTC,CASSLGTSGGRKNIQYF
NA,TRBV28,TRBD2,TRBJ2-1,TGTGCCAGCAGTCCCTGGACTAGTAGCAATGAGCAGTTCTTC,CASSPWTSSNEQFF
many,TRBV11-2,TRBD1,TRBJ2-3,TGTGCCAGCAGCTTAGGGCAGGACAGGGGCGCAGATACGCAGTATTTT,CASSLGQDRGADTQYF
NA,TRBV6-2/TRBV6-3,NA,TRBJ1-4,TGTGCCAGCAGTTACACCGGGACGCCGGGTGAAAAACTGTTTTTT,CASSYTGTPGEKLFF
few,TRBV20-1,NA,TRBJ1-2,TGCAGTGCCCCAGCGATAACAGGGAATGGCTACACCTTC,CSAPAITGNGYTF
many,TRBV7-6,TRBD2,TRBJ2-3,TGTGCCAGCAGCTTAGGATCTAGCGGGGTCACAGATACGCAGTATTTT,CASSLGSSGVTDTQYF
few,TRBV20-1,TRBD2,TRBJ2-1,TGCAGTGCTTCGACTAGCGCCAACAATGAGCAGTTCTTC,CSASTSANNEQFF
many,TRBV20-1,TRBD2,TRBJ2-2,TGCAGTGCTAGCGGGGGGGCCCGACTGTTTTTT,CSASGGARLFF
NA,TRBV15,TRBD1,TRBJ2-3,TGTGCCACCAGCAGGACGGACAGGGGTGATACGCAGTATTTT,CATSRTDRGDTQYF
NA,TRBV11-3,TRBD2,TRBJ2-1,TGTGCCAGCAGCTTAGGGGAGGGCGATGTCAATGAGCAGTTCTTC,CASSLGEGDVNEQFF
NA,TRBV7-2,NA,TRBJ1-5,TGTGCCAGCAGCACCCCCGGGAATCAGCCCCAGCATTTT,CASSTPGNQPQHF
few,TRBV6-1,NA,TRBJ2-3,TGTGCCAGCAGTCCCAGGAGGAACACAGATACGCAGTATTTT,CASSPRRNTDTQYF
many,TRBV29-1,NA,TRBJ2-3,TGCAGCGGTGGAGGTCCCGGGGCCCGACTCAGCACAGATACGCAGTATTTT,CSGGGPGARLSTDTQYF
many,TRBV25-1,NA,TRBJ1-5,TGTGCCAGCAGTGGACAGGGCAATCAGCCCCAGCATTTT,CASSGQGNQPQHF
many,TRBV27,TRBD1,TRBJ2-7,TGTGCCAGCAGTTTGAAGGGGGCTCCCTACGAGCAGTACTTC,CASSLKGAPYEQYF
few,TRBV5-5,NA,TRBJ1-5,TGTGCCAGCAGCCCCGAACCTGGGACAACTAGCAATCAGCCCCAGCATTTT,CASSPEPGTTSNQPQHF
NA,TRBV20-1,TRBD2,TRBJ2-3,TGCAGTGCTAGCCCCCGGGACTACTCCACAGATACGCAGTATTTT,CSASPRDYSTDTQYF
many,TRBV4-2,NA,TRBJ2-1,TGTGCCAGCGGACCCGGGGGCCCCTACAATGAGCAGTTCTTC,CASGPGGPYNEQFF
few,TRBV6-1,TRBD2,TRBJ2-2,TGTGCCAGCAGGACGGGACTAGCGGGGGGGACTACCACCGGGGAGCTGTTTTTT,CASRTGLAGGTTTGELFF
many,TRBV20-1,NA,TRBJ1-3,TGCAGTGCTAGGCCTCTGGGGGCGGGAAACACCATATATTTT,CSARPLGAGNTIYF
NA,TRBV6-1,NA,TRBJ2-3,TGTGCCAGCAGCCTGCATAGAAGGACCACAGATACGCAGTATTTT,CASSLHRRTTDTQYF
few,TRBV7-4,TRBD1,TRBJ1-5,TGTGCCAGCAGCCGAGGGACAGACCCCAATCAGCCCCAGCATTTT,CASSRGTDPNQPQHF
few,TRBV20-1,TRBD2,TRBJ2-5,TGCAGTGCTAGCCCAGGGACTAGCGTACAAGAGACCCAGTACTTC,CSASPGTSVQETQYF
many,TRBV20-1,NA,TRBJ2-5,TGCAGTGCTAGACGAATAGAGACCCAGTACTTC,CSARRIETQYF
many,TRBV25-1,NA,TRBJ2-3,TGTGCCAGCAGTGAATGGGGTTCCGGCACAGATACGCAGTATTTT,CASSEWGSGTDTQYF
many,TRBV6-1,TRBD1,TRBJ2-1,TGTGCCAGCACTCCCGGACAGGTATCATACAATGAGCAGTTCTTC,CASTPGQVSYNEQFF
NA,TRBV29-1,TRBD2,TRBJ2-1,TGCAGCGTTGGGGGGGGAGTTAAGAACAATGAGCAGTTCTTC,CSVGGGVKNNEQFF
NA,TRBV4-2,NA,TRBJ1-5,TGTGCCAGCAGCCAAGCCCTGACAGAATATAGCAATCAGCCCCAGCATTTT,CASSQALTEYSNQPQHF
NA,TRBV5-6,NA,TRBJ1-1,TGTGCCAGCACGGCCGCGTCCGCTGAAGCTTTCTTT,CASTAASAEAFF
many,TRBV29-1,NA,TRBJ1-1,TGCAGCGGCAGGGTCTTGAACACTGAAGCTTTCTTT,CSGRVLNTEAFF